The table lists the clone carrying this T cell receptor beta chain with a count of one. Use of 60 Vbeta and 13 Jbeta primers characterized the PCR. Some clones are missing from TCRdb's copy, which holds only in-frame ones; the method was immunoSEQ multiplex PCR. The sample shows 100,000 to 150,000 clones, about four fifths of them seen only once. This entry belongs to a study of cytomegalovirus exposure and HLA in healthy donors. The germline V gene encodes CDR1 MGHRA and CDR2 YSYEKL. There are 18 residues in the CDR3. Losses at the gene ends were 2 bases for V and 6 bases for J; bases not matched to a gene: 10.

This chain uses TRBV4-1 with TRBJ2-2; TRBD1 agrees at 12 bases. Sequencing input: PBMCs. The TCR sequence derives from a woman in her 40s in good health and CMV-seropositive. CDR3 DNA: TGCGCCAGCAGCCAACTTCCGGGACAGGGGGCCGTAGCCGGGGAGCTGTTTTTT. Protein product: CASSQLPGQGAVAGELFF.